Presented here are 8 T cell receptor beta chains from one specimen sequenced in a study of T cell responses to AZD1222 COVID-19 vaccine. Clones were read by immunoSEQ multiplex PCR, and TCRdb kept only the in-frame ones, dropping some. The sample records approximately 140,000 clones, about 92% being singletons. The sample here was peripheral blood, taken 28 days after the second AZD1222 dose. The receptors originated from an adult who received the AZD1222 COVID-19 vaccine.

The sample holds one count of this clone. Here the CDR3 DNA reads TGCGCCAGCAGCCAAGATGGGACAGGGGGCGGGCGGCAGTACTTC. This gives the protein CASSQDGTGGGRQYF. The rearrangement joins TRBV4-3 to TRBJ2-7, with 12 bases fitting TRBD1. CDR3 length: 15 amino acids. Per the germline V gene, CDR1 is LGHNA and CDR2 is YSLEER. Trimming removed 0 bases from V and 9 bases from J; junction bases left unmatched: 6.

In the case of this clone: This specimen includes other DNA sequences encoding the same CDR3. The chain carries TRBV6-5 and TRBJ2-7, with no clear D. Germline V CDR1 and CDR2: MNHEY, SVGAGI. The CDR3 extends over 13 amino acids. With 11 bases removed from V and 3 bases from J, the gap between germline ends came to 17 bases. CDR3 region: CALDPRLVYEQYF. CDR3 in DNA: TGTGCCTTAGACCCCAGATTAGTCTACGAGCAGTACTTC.

The chain is built from TRBV28 and TRBJ1-1; D is unclear. Trimming pared 1 base from V and 1 base from J, leaving 16 bases between. This CDR3 contains 17 residues. Germline CDR1 MDHEN, CDR2 SYDVKM. CDR3 sequence (DNA): TGTGCCAGCAGTTTATATCGTGGCAGGTCAGGGAACACTGAAGCTTTCTTT. Amino acid sequence: CASSLYRGRSGNTEAFF.

The chain recombines TRBV6-5 with TRBJ1-2, with D tentatively TRBD1 (6 bases). Germline V lookup: CDR1 MNHEY, CDR2 SVGAGI. Between the trimmed V and J ends, which lost 5 bases and 4 bases, there was a span of 14 bases. The CDR3 contains 14 residues. The CDR3 protein is CASSPETGSYGYTF. The CDR3 DNA is TGTGCCAGCAGTCCCGAGACAGGCTCCTATGGCTACACCTTC.

The gene calls are TRBV28 and TRBJ1-1; D gene unclear. CDR1 and CDR2 (germline): MDHEN, SYDVKM. CDR3 length: 11 amino acids. Trimming left V 1 base short and J 8 bases short, with 5 bases between. The CDR3: CASSLLAEAFF. The CDR3 coding sequence is TGTGCCAGCAGTTTATTGGCAGAAGCTTTCTTT. The complete variable domain, with remaining parts taken from reference TRBV28 and TRBJ1-1, reads DVKVTQSSRYLVKRTGEKVFLECVQDMDHENMFWYRQDPGLGLRLIYFSYDVKMKEKGDIPEGYSVSREKKERFSLILESASTNQTSMYLCASSLLAEAFFGQGTRLTVV.

This clone appeared once. The chain combines TRBV7-9 with TRBJ2-3; 10 nucleotides align to TRBD2. J was trimmed by 5 bases and V by 6 bases; bases with no gene match: 11. The germline CDR1 and CDR2 sequences are SEHNR and FQNEAQ (reference sequence). This CDR3 has 16 residues. In DNA form, the CDR3 reads TGTGCCAGCAGATCCATAGCGGGAGGTTTTGTAGATACGCAGTATTTT. Translating gives CASRSIAGGFVDTQYF.

The chain links TRBV10-1 to TRBJ1-3; D gene unclear. CDR3 length: 14 amino acids. Germline CDR1 and CDR2: WNHNN and SYGVQD (reference sequence). V was cut by 0 bases and J by 5 bases, with 8 bases left in between. DNA for the CDR3: TGCGCCAGCAGTGAGTCTCGGAGCCGAAACACCATATATTTT. Its protein is CASSESRSRNTIYF.

This chain uses TRBV3-1 (or the pseudogene TRBV3-2) with TRBJ2-3, with 8 bases fitting TRBD1. Germline V gene data show CDR1 as LGHDT and CDR2 as YNNKEL (reference sequence). The CDR3 has 16 residues. The junction had 3 bases not matched to a gene; V was cut back by 1 base and J by 0 bases. The CDR3 reads CASSQAGTGSTDTQYF. In DNA form, the CDR3 reads TGTGCCAGCAGCCAAGCGGGGACAGGAAGCACAGATACGCAGTATTTT.